This paragraph covers one T cell receptor (beta chain) sequence. The data derive from a study of blood T cell repertoires in COVID-19. The V and J ends lost 4 bases and 0 bases, in that order; junction bases with no gene match: 5. The CDR3 extends over 15 amino acids. The germline gives CDR1 SGDLS, CDR2 YYNGEE. Clones were sequenced by immunoSEQ multiplex PCR, and TCRdb holds only the in-frame ones, with some missing. The repertoire holds approximately 220,000 clones, with less than 90% as singletons. The chain uses TRBV9 and TRBJ1-1, with TRBD1 matching over 8 bases. This TCR was recovered from a man aged 40-55 years with acute or convalescent COVID-19. The sample taken for sequencing was peripheral blood. CDR3 DNA: TGTGCCAGCAGCCCAGGACAGGGCGTGAACACTGAAGCTTTCTTT. It codes for CASSPGQGVNTEAFF.